The rows below give T cell receptor beta chains drawn from one sample of a study of T cells in Graves' hyperthyroidism and ophthalmopathy. From the multiplex PCR reads, TCRdb called clonotypes with MiXCR, one entry per CDR3 protein. Of about 400,000 distinct CDR3 sequences in the sample, about 14% were seen once. What was sequenced was blood. The receptors here all came from a woman in her twenties or thirties with Graves' ophthalmopathy. Both conserved end residues are part of each CDR3. The D gene is left open where the match is weak.

j_call v_call d_call cdr3_aa
TRBJ1-2 TRBV11-1 TRBD1 CASSDPGQGDNYGYTF
TRBJ1-6 TRBV12-3/TRBV12-4 . CASSSDRIRGSPLHF
TRBJ2-5 TRBV11-3 . CASSETGPRKTQYF
TRBJ2-1 TRBV3-1 . CASSQDGRLRQFF
TRBJ2-2 TRBV19 . CASSLSRVPGELFF
TRBJ2-7 TRBV20-1 . CSAYAGPPTYEQYF
TRBJ2-1 TRBV27 . CASAPRTDLSSYNEQFF
TRBJ2-7 TRBV29-1 TRBD2 CSAKGSSGIYEQYF
TRBJ1-1 TRBV30 . CAWIQLEAFF
TRBJ1-1 TRBV10-2 TRBD1 CANPVNQGAWDTEAFF
TRBJ2-3 TRBV5-1 TRBD2 CASSPVVPGGVSTDTQYF
TRBJ2-2 TRBV7-2 TRBD2 CASSPRGSGGSGELFF
TRBJ1-2 TRBV10-3 . CAISGPQGVRGYTF
TRBJ2-1 TRBV30 . CAWESSYNEQFF
TRBJ2-1 TRBV20-1 TRBD2 CSARDPVSGGYNEQFF
TRBJ2-7 TRBV6-1 . CASSSRTDYEQYF
TRBJ1-6 TRBV7-2 . CASSLSPGSYNSPLHF
TRBJ2-1 TRBV2 TRBD2 CASSRRLAGGNEQFF
TRBJ2-7 TRBV20-1 . CSARDSGDATYEQYF
TRBJ2-7 TRBV11-2 . CASSLSEGDYEQYF
TRBJ1-1 TRBV5-5 . CASSLGVRPGAENTEAFF
TRBJ2-7 TRBV12-3/TRBV12-4 . CASSLSPGGQYF
TRBJ2-6 TRBV20-1 TRBD2 CSAISPGREAF
TRBJ2-7 TRBV6-1 . CASSESGVYEQYF
TRBJ2-5 TRBV2 TRBD2 CASRRGLADQETQYF
TRBJ2-2 TRBV10-1 . CASKVQNLTNTGELSF
TRBJ1-2 TRBV30 . CAWSAAGTGGYTF
TRBJ2-2 TRBV9 . CASSRKGYYGGELFF
TRBJ2-7 TRBV9 . CASSVAVGQVGYYEQYF
TRBJ2-5 TRBV5-1 . CASSLTGEETQYF
TRBJ2-2 TRBV20-1 TRBD2 CSARDWTSGGLNTGELFF